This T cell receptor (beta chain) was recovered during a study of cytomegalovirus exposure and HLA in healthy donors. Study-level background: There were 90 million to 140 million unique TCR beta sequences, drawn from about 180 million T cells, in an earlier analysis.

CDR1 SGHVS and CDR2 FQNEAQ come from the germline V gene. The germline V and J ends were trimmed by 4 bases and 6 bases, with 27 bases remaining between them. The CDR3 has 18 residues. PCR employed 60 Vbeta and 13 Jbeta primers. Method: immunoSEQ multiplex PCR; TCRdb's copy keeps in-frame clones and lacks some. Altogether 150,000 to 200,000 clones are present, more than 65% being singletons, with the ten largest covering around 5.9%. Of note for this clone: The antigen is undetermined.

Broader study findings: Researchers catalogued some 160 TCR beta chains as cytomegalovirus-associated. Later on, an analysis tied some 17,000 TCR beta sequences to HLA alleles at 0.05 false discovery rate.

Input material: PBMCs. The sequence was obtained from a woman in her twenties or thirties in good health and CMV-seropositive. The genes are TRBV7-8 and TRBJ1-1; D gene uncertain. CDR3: CASSSSNNIQTVAAEAFF. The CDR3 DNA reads TGTGCCAGCAGCTCGTCCAATAATATACAAACGGTGGCGGCTGAAGCTTTCTTT.